The sequence of this T cell receptor beta chain was determined in a study of blood T cell repertoires in COVID-19. A word on this clone: Different DNA sequences within this sample yield the same CDR3.

Assay used: immunoSEQ multiplex PCR; TCRdb lists only in-frame clones, some missing. The data contain about 370,000 clones, about 90% of them seen just once; the ten biggest clones take up approximately 3%. CDR1 and CDR2 (germline): KGHDR, SFDVKD. CDR3 length: 16 amino acids. After removal of 4 bases from V and 3 bases from J, the junction contained 4 bases not matched to a gene. The sequencing input was peripheral blood. The receptor's source is a woman in her thirties with COVID-19, enrolled during active disease. The chain uses TRBV24-1 and TRBJ2-1, with 11 nucleotides matching TRBD2. The CDR3 sequence is CATSDPGTSGYNEQFF. The CDR3, as DNA: TGTGCCACCAGTGACCCCGGGACTAGCGGCTACAATGAGCAGTTCTTC.